Detailed here is one T cell receptor beta chain. This sample stems from a study of blood T cell repertoires in COVID-19. The CDR3 loop spans 15 amino acids. Trimming removed 5 bases from V and 7 bases from J; junction bases left unmatched: 9. The germline gives CDR1 SGHTA, CDR2 FQGTGA. Sequencing was performed with immunoSEQ multiplex PCR; in TCRdb, only in-frame clones are kept and a portion is missing. The sample consists of roughly 250,000 clones, less than 90% of them appearing once. The sequencing input was PBMCs or T cells enriched from blood (not recorded which). This clonotype was sampled from a woman between 45 and 60 years old who had recovered from COVID-19. This rearrangement joins TRBV7-3 to TRBJ2-1; 9 positions agree with TRBD1. DNA for the CDR3: TGTGCCAGCAGCATCCCGACAGGGGGAAGGAATGAGCAGTTCTTC. Translation: CASSIPTGGRNEQFF.